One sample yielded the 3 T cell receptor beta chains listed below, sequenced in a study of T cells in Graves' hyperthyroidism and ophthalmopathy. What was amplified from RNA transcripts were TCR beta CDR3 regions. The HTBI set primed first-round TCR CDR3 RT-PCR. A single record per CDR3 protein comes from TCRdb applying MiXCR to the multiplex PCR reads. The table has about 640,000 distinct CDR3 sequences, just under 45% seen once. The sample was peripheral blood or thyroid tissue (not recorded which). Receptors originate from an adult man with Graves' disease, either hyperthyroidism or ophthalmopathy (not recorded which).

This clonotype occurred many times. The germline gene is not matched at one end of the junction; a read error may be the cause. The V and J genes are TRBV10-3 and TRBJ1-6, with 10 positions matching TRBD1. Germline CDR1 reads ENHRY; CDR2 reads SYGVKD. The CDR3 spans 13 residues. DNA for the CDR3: TGTGCCAGCAGTGACAGGGGGCGTTCACCCCTCCACTTT. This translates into CASSDRGRSPLHF.

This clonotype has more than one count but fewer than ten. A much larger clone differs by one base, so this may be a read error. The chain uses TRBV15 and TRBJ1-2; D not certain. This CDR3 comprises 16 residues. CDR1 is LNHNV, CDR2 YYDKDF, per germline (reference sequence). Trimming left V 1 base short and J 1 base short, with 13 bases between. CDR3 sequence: CATSRGNLKSNYGYTF. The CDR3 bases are TGTGCCACCAGCAGAGGGAACCTCAAGAGTAACTATGGCTACACCTTC.

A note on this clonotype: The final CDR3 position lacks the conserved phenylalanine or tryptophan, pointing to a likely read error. The CDR3 DNA sequence: TGTGCCAGCACCCGGGACAGGAACACTGAAGCTTTCCTT. Amino acid sequence: CASTRDRNTEAFL. V gene TRBV2 combines with J gene TRBJ1-1, with 7 bases matching TRBD1. The germline V gene has CDR1 SNHLY and CDR2 FYNNEI. This CDR3 has 13 amino acids. The V segment lost 7 bases and the J segment 1 base; nucleotides outside the gene matches: 3.